One sample yielded the 26 T cell receptor beta chains listed below, sequenced in a study of PD-1 blockade in classical Hodgkin lymphoma. Data came from immunoSEQ multiplex PCR; TCRdb stores just in-frame clones and leaves some out. The sample yields about 24,000 clones, about 86% seen once. Time point indicated: cycle 4 day 1 (C4D1), after more than five weeks of nivolumab. Every patient relapsed after autologous stem cell transplantation, and brentuximab vedotin exposure varied. The input for sequencing was peripheral blood mononuclear cells (PBMCs), taken before the fourth cycle of nivolumab. The receptors originated from a human donor with classical Hodgkin lymphoma.

This chain uses TRBV16 with TRBJ1-1; D possibly corresponds to TRBD1 (5 bases). Trimming shortened V by 0 bases and J by 4 bases, and 9 bases separated the two germline ends. The CDR3 spans 14 residues. CDR1 is KGHSY and CDR2 is FQNENV in the germline V gene. The CDR3 loop is CASSQSGGGTEAFF. CDR3 nucleotide sequence: TGTGCCAGCAGCCAATCTGGGGGAGGCACTGAAGCTTTCTTT.

The chain has TRBV7-9 and TRBJ1-2; TRBD1 matches at 10 bases. The CDR3 is 13 amino acids. V was pared by 10 bases and J by 4 bases, with 6 bases of the junction left unmatched. In germline, CDR1 is SEHNR, CDR2 FQNEAQ (reference sequence). CDR3 nucleotide sequence: TGTGCCACCCGACAGGGGGCGTCCTATGGCTACACCTTC. Protein: CATRQGASYGYTF. The entire variable domain, with the rest obtained from reference TRBV7-9 and TRBJ1-2, is as follows: DTGVSQNPRHKITKRGQNVTFRCDPISEHNRLYWYRQTLGQGPEFLTYFQNEAQLEKSRLLSDRFSAERPKGSFSTLEIQRTEQGDSAMYLCATRQGASYGYTFGSGTRLTVV.

CDR3 in amino acids: CASSSKSGTGGRETQYF. The CDR3 DNA follows: TGTGCCAGCAGCTCCAAGTCCGGGACAGGGGGTAGGGAGACCCAGTACTTC. The V call is TRBV5-4, the J call TRBJ2-5; TRBD1 matches 11 bases. V dropped 3 bases and J dropped 5; count of bases not matched to a gene: 12. CDR1 and CDR2 from the germline V gene are SGHNT and YYREEE (reference sequence). The CDR3 length is 17 residues.

This clone appeared a single time. This chain joins TRBV4-3 and TRBJ2-3, with a weak D call TRBD2 (5 bases). Germline-derived CDR1 and CDR2 are LGHNA and YSLEER. Trimming left V 0 bases short and J 2 bases short, with 12 bases between. The CDR3 has 16 amino acids. CDR3 protein: CASSQDPRDFTDTQYF. The DNA of the CDR3 is TGCGCCAGCAGCCAAGATCCCCGGGATTTCACAGATACGCAGTATTTT.

This sequence joins TRBV2 and TRBJ2-1; D is ambiguous. The ends were cut back, 6 bases at V and 7 bases at J, with 4 bases in the middle. This CDR3 is built from 10 residues. CDR1 and CDR2 (germline): SNHLY, FYNNEI. CDR3 nucleotides: TGTGCCAGCAGCGGAAATGAGCAGTTCTTC. This encodes CASSGNEQFF.

The J gene is TRBJ2-7, the V gene TRBV7-2; D unclear. The ends were cut back, 6 bases at V and 0 bases at J, with 9 bases in the middle. Germline CDR1 and CDR2: SGHTA and FQGNSA. This CDR3 is built from 13 residues. The CDR3 loop reads CASRLFSSYEQYF. DNA for the CDR3: TGTGCCAGCAGACTTTTTAGCTCCTACGAGCAGTACTTC.

The V gene is TRBV7-8, the J gene TRBJ1-2; perhaps TRBD1 as D (6 bases). This CDR3 contains 14 residues. Trimming took off 5 bases at V and 5 bases at J, with 15 bases between the two ends. Looked up from germline, CDR1 is SGHVS and CDR2 is FQNEAQ. This CDR3 reads CASSPVRGGYGYTF. The CDR3 DNA reads TGTGCCAGCAGCCCTGTAAGGGGGGGGTATGGCTACACCTTC.

The V and J genes are TRBV5-1 and TRBJ2-7, with 10 nucleotides matching TRBD2. V shed 3 bases, J shed 4 bases, and the junction held 13 bases outside the gene matches. Germline V gene lookup returns CDR1 SGHRS and CDR2 YFSETQ. The CDR3 runs to 17 residues. The CDR3 region has the DNA TGCGCCAGCAGCTCCGGACTAGCGGAGGTAGGAGGATACGAGCAGTACTTC. This codes for CASSSGLAEVGGYEQYF.

V and J are TRBV19 and TRBJ1-5; weak D call: TRBD1 (6 bases). This CDR3 has 15 residues. Trimming left V 5 bases short and J 9 bases short, with 20 bases between. Per the germline V gene, CDR1 is LNHDA and CDR2 is SQIVND (reference sequence). The CDR3 DNA reads as TGTGCCAGTAGTTTTGACAGGCTCAACCTTTCGCCCCAGCATTTT. Translated, it gives CASSFDRLNLSPQHF.

The chain links TRBV5-1 to TRBJ2-1, with D possibly called TRBD1 or TRBD2 (5 bases each). Germline-derived CDR1 and CDR2 are SGHRS and YFSETQ. The CDR3 spans 14 residues. The V end was cut by 3 bases, the J end by 0 bases, with 7 bases between. The CDR3 spells CASSSGPSYNEQFF. CDR3 DNA: TGCGCCAGCAGCTCGGGACCCTCCTACAATGAGCAGTTCTTC.

The rearrangement links TRBV27 to TRBJ2-1; 7 bases are shared with TRBD2. The germline CDR1 and CDR2 sequences are MNHEY and SMNVEV (reference sequence). CDR3 length: 15 amino acids. With V trimmed by 0 bases and J by 7 bases, 6 bases remained unmatched. CDR3 amino acids: CASSLSVGGRNEQFF. CDR3 DNA: TGTGCCAGCAGTTTATCGGTGGGAGGGAGGAATGAGCAGTTCTTC.

The J gene is TRBJ1-2, the V gene TRBV18, with a possible D match to TRBD1 (6 bases). The V gene's germline CDR1 is KGHSH and CDR2 LQKENI. The CDR3 is made up of 14 amino acids. The V and J ends lost 2 bases and 7 bases respectively, with 14 bases between them. The CDR3 reads CASSPGGGQAGYTF. CDR3 coding DNA: TGTGCCAGCTCACCAGGCGGGGGGCAGGCTGGCTACACCTTC.

The chain joins TRBV14 to TRBJ2-6; no clear D. The CDR3 has 15 amino acids. Trimming stripped 4 bases from V and 0 bases from J, with 7 bases between. Per the germline V gene, CDR1 is SGHDN and CDR2 is FVKESK. The DNA of the CDR3 is TGTGCCAGCAGCCCCCTCGACTCTGGGGCCAACGTCCTGACTTTC. This gives the protein CASSPLDSGANVLTF.

This clone showed up just once. This chain links TRBV25-1 with TRBJ2-3; D perhaps matches TRBD2 (6 bases). This CDR3 spans 14 amino acids. CDR1 MGHDK and CDR2 SYGVNS come from the germline V gene. The V gene lost 3 bases and the J gene lost 10 bases, with 17 bases spanning the gap. CDR3 nucleotides: TGTGCCAGCAGTGATTTACGACTAACGGGGGCGCAGTATTTT. It codes for CASSDLRLTGAQYF.

The gene calls are TRBV11-2 and TRBJ2-7; D not resolved. Germline loops: CDR1 SGHAT, CDR2 FQNNGV. The V end lost 7 bases, the J end lost 13 bases, and 20 bases lay between the germline ends. This CDR3 contains 12 residues. The CDR3: CASTAPTPIPYF. DNA of the CDR3: TGTGCCAGCACCGCACCTACACCCATCCCCTACTTC.

The chain joins TRBV5-4 to TRBJ2-2; no definite D call. Germline assignment: CDR1 SGHNT and CDR2 YYREEE (reference sequence). This CDR3 has 15 residues. Trimming left V 0 bases short and J 1 base short, with 7 bases between. The CDR3 nucleotides read TGTGCCAGCAGCTTGGGCGAACGGAACACCGGGGAGCTGTTTTTT. It codes for CASSLGERNTGELFF.

The chain uses TRBV15 and TRBJ1-1, with D unclear. The V and J ends lost 5 bases and 10 bases respectively, with 11 bases between them. Germline CDR1 LNHNV, CDR2 YYDKDF (reference sequence). CDR3 length equals 11 residues. The CDR3, as DNA: TGTGCCACCAGCTCCGGGCTAGGAGCTTTCTTT. Its translation: CATSSGLGAFF.

V usage is TRBV6-5 and J usage is TRBJ2-7; D gene unclear. The germline gives CDR1 MNHEY, CDR2 SVGAGI. V lost 0 bases and J lost 2, with 11 bases in between. CDR3 length equals 15 residues. The CDR3: CASSYSRSSTYEQYF. Here the CDR3 DNA reads TGTGCCAGCAGTTACTCAAGAAGCTCTACCTACGAGCAGTACTTC.

This sequence joins TRBV5-6 and TRBJ1-3; maybe TRBD1 (5 bases). This CDR3 is built from 18 residues. Trimming took off 0 bases at V and 0 bases at J, with 16 bases between the two ends. Germline assignment: CDR1 SGHDT and CDR2 YYEEEE. The CDR3 DNA reads as TGTGCCAGCAGCTTGGGGCTTAACCGAGACAGCTCTGGAAACACCATATATTTT. As protein: CASSLGLNRDSSGNTIYF.

The chain recombines TRBV9 with TRBJ1-3, with D unclear. Germline CDR1 SGDLS, CDR2 YYNGEE. Trimming took 4 bases from V and 4 from J, leaving 15 bases between them. This CDR3 region has 15 residues. Here the CDR3 reads CASSPHPGGGNTIYF. The CDR3 DNA reads as TGTGCCAGCAGCCCGCACCCCGGTGGCGGAAACACCATATATTTT.

The chain is built from TRBV30 and TRBJ2-3; 11 bases fit TRBD2. The V gene's germline CDR1 is GTSNPN and CDR2 SVGIG (reference sequence). The CDR3 has 17 residues. V trimming: 4 bases; J trimming: 2 bases; junction bases outside the gene matches: 11. This CDR3 is CAWTSGRSVRFTDTQYF. CDR3 bases: TGTGCCTGGACTAGCGGGAGGTCGGTAAGATTCACAGATACGCAGTATTTT.

The table lists this clone with a few counts. This rearrangement joins TRBV19 to TRBJ1-5; TRBD1 matches at 9 bases. This CDR3 has 15 amino acids. The V segment lost 10 bases and the J segment 0 bases; nucleotides outside the gene matches: 7. From germline, CDR1 is LNHDA and CDR2 SQIVND (reference sequence). The CDR3, as DNA: TGTGCCACCGCCCGGACAGGGGATAGCAATCAGCCCCAGCATTTT. It codes for CATARTGDSNQPQHF.

The chain couples TRBV11-3 to TRBJ1-3, with TRBD1 as a possible D gene (6 bases). The CDR3 runs 15 residues. Germline V lookup: CDR1 SGHNT, CDR2 YENEEA. The V end was cut by 6 bases, the J end by 0 bases, with 12 bases between. The CDR3 region is CASRRTASSGNTIYF. CDR3 bases: TGTGCCAGCAGGCGGACAGCCAGCTCTGGAAACACCATATATTTT.

This rearrangement joins TRBV10-3 to TRBJ2-2; no firm D call. Germline loops: CDR1 ENHRY, CDR2 SYGVKD. V was clipped by 4 bases and J by 5 bases, with 11 bases between them. This CDR3 is 14 amino acids long. CDR3 in DNA: TGTGCCATCAGTGTGGGCGTGGAGACCGGGGAGCTGTTTTTT. It translates to CAISVGVETGELFF.

The chain has TRBV27 and TRBJ1-1; 7 nucleotides line up with TRBD1. The CDR3 runs 15 residues. The ends lost 5 bases at V and 5 bases at J; junction bases unmatched: 11. Germline V gives CDR1 MNHEY, CDR2 SMNVEV (reference sequence). Written as DNA, the CDR3 is TGTGCCAGCAGTCCACTCGGCGACAGGGATACTGAAGCTTTCTTT. It codes for CASSPLGDRDTEAFF.

The chain carries TRBV7-2 and TRBJ1-1; D may be TRBD1 (5 bases). The CDR3 has 13 residues. Germline V gene data show CDR1 as SGHTA and CDR2 as FQGNSA. V lost 1 base, J lost 10 bases, and 13 bases lay in between. As DNA, the CDR3 is TGTGCCAGCAGCTTAGACTGGCAGGGTCGAGCTTTCTTT. Translation: CASSLDWQGRAFF.